The sequence of this TCR beta chain was determined in a study of neurological immune-mediated disorders. With 10-nucleotide random UMIs, 5'RACE was used to make the cDNA. In TCRdb, the 5' RACE reads were re-called with MiXCR into one record per CDR3 protein. Of approximately 59,000 distinct CDR3 sequences in the sample, approximately 5.3% were seen once. This clonotype was recorded once. The antigen is not known. Overall study findings and caveats: The absence of shared CDR3 amino acid sequences among expanded clones across subjects suggests private repertoires in all groups. The multiple sclerosis repertoire cluster had no association with any clinical or MRI feature.

This receptor was taken from a human donor with multiple sclerosis. The donor label of this sample is uncertain. Material: PBMCs.

The chain's CDR3 is CASSLNFPIGNEQFF. Written as DNA, the CDR3 is TGTGCCAGCAGCTTGAACTTTCCAATCGGCAATGAGCAGTTCTTC. This chain connects TRBV5-6 to TRBJ2-1; D is unresolved. The CDR3 is made up of 15 amino acids. Between the trimmed V and J ends, which lost 1 base and 6 bases, there was a span of 14 bases. Germline V CDR1 and CDR2: SGHDT, YYEEEE.